Below, 25 T cell receptor beta chains from the same sample are listed, as sequenced in a study of cytomegalovirus exposure and HLA in healthy donors. This PCR relied on a set of 60 Vbeta primers and 13 Jbeta primers. Only in-frame clones appear in the TCRdb table, and some are missing; sequencing was by immunoSEQ multiplex PCR. In the table there are 130,000 or so clones, more than 75% of which are singletons. The sequenced sample was PBMCs. These receptors all stem from a woman aged 30 to 39 in good health and CMV-seronegative.

The gene calls are TRBV4-1 and TRBJ2-5, with D possibly matching TRBD1 (5 bases). Trimming removed 2 bases at V and 4 bases at J, with 14 bases between. In germline, CDR1 is MGHRA, CDR2 YSYEKL. The CDR3 runs to 15 residues. This CDR3 reads CASSQRGWVRETQYF. CDR3 DNA: TGCGCCAGCAGCCAAAGGGGATGGGTCAGAGAGACCCAGTACTTC.

The chain recombines TRBV7-9 with TRBJ2-5; D is uncertain. The CDR3 has 14 amino acids. The germline gives CDR1 SEHNR, CDR2 FQNEAQ (reference sequence). The V end was cut by 2 bases, the J end by 0 bases, with 7 bases between. CDR3 sequence (DNA): TGTGCCAGCAGCTTAAACCGGTACCAAGAGACCCAGTACTTC. It codes for CASSLNRYQETQYF.

The chain uses TRBV5-1 and TRBJ1-6, with D tentatively TRBD1 (6 bases). CDR1 and CDR2 from the germline V gene are SGHRS and YFSETQ. V was pared by 2 bases and J by 10 bases, with 13 bases between. The CDR3 runs to 14 residues. Written as DNA, the CDR3 is TGCGCCAGCAGCTTAGGGACAAGGGGATCACCCCTCCACTTT. The encoded protein is CASSLGTRGSPLHF.

The V call is TRBV4-3, the J call TRBJ2-1, with 11 bases lining up with TRBD2. Germline values: CDR1 LGHNA, CDR2 YSLEER. CDR3 length: 18 amino acids. Trimming removed 1 base from V and 2 bases from J; junction bases left unmatched: 7. As DNA, the CDR3 is TGCGCCAGCAGCCAAGCTAGCGGGGGGTTCTTCGCCTACAATGAGCAGTTCTTC. Amino acids: CASSQASGGFFAYNEQFF.

The genes are TRBV7-9 and TRBJ2-1, with TRBD2 as a possible D gene (6 bases). The V gene lost 3 bases and the J gene lost 3 bases, with 18 bases spanning the gap. Germline V CDR1 and CDR2: SEHNR, FQNEAQ (reference sequence). This CDR3 spans 17 amino acids. The CDR3 sequence: CASSFSEGLGNYNEQFF. The CDR3 DNA reads as TGTGCCAGCAGCTTTTCGGAGGGCCTGGGGAACTACAATGAGCAGTTCTTC.

This chain joins TRBV19 and TRBJ1-2; D ambiguous. CDR1 and CDR2 (germline): LNHDA, SQIVND (reference sequence). The CDR3 runs to 14 residues. V shed 3 bases and J shed 0 bases, with 8 bases lying between them. The CDR3 sequence: CASSMFISNYGYTF. The DNA for the CDR3 is TGTGCCAGTAGTATGTTCATTTCTAACTATGGCTACACCTTC.

This clone was detected a few times. The chain is built from TRBV4-1 and TRBJ2-7; 9 bases agree with TRBD1. The CDR3 runs 15 residues. The germline V gene encodes CDR1 MGHRA and CDR2 YSYEKL. Trimming cost V 4 bases and J 4 bases; bases outside gene matches: 8. Written as DNA, the CDR3 is TGCGCCAGCAGCCCTTCCTCGGGACAGGGATACGAGCAGTACTTC. Residues: CASSPSSGQGYEQYF.

The chain recombines TRBV28 with TRBJ1-1; possible D gene TRBD1, 5 bases. This CDR3 is 16 amino acids long. In germline, CDR1 is MDHEN, CDR2 SYDVKM. Trimming removed 3 bases from V and 1 base from J, with 15 bases in between. The CDR3 sequence: CASSLISRGANTEAFF. The CDR3 nucleotides are TGTGCCAGCAGTTTGATCTCTAGGGGCGCGAACACTGAAGCTTTCTTT.

The chain combines TRBV28 with TRBJ1-2; TRBD1 might be the D (5 bases). CDR3 length: 13 residues. Trimming removed 3 bases at V and 6 bases at J, with 11 bases between. In germline, CDR1 is MDHEN, CDR2 SYDVKM. The CDR3 sequence is CASSFSGRDGYTF. CDR3 bases: TGTGCCAGCAGTTTTTCAGGGAGGGATGGCTACACCTTC.

As regards this clone: The same CDR3 can be traced to other DNA sequences in this sample. V usage is TRBV19 and J usage is TRBJ1-2; D not resolved. The germline V gene encodes CDR1 LNHDA and CDR2 SQIVND (reference sequence). The CDR3 runs 13 residues. Trimming cost V 1 base and J 4 bases, with 7 bases left between them. Here the CDR3 DNA reads TGTGCCAGTAGTATAGGAGGAATCTATGGCTACACCTTC. This gives the protein CASSIGGIYGYTF.

The chain employs TRBV6-6 and TRBJ1-2; 7 nucleotides line up with TRBD1. J lost 7 bases, V lost 0 bases, and 5 bases had no gene match. Germline V gene data show CDR1 as MNHNY and CDR2 as SVGAGI (reference sequence). The CDR3 extends over 14 amino acids. CDR3 protein: CASSYSTGRSGYTF. DNA for the CDR3: TGTGCCAGCAGTTACTCGACAGGGAGGAGTGGCTACACCTTC.

The chain is built from TRBV19 and TRBJ1-1, with D possibly being TRBD1 (6 bases). V lost 4 bases and J 3 bases, leaving 15 bases between the germline ends. The CDR3 is 15 residues long. The germline V gene encodes CDR1 LNHDA and CDR2 SQIVND (reference sequence). The CDR3 DNA sequence: TGTGCCAGTAGTAGGTTGGACAGAACGGACACTGAAGCTTTCTTT. It is translated as CASSRLDRTDTEAFF.

The chain employs TRBV6-5 and TRBJ2-6, with 9 bases identical to TRBD1. CDR1 is MNHEY, CDR2 SVGAGI, per germline. The CDR3 spans 16 residues. J lost 6 bases, V lost 1 base, and 4 bases had no gene match. CDR3 protein: CASSYFDRGVANVLTF. The CDR3 region has the DNA TGTGCCAGCAGTTACTTCGACAGGGGGGTGGCCAACGTCCTGACTTTC.

This clone occurred once. Mismatch with germline at one junction end may stem from a read error. Other DNA variants within this sample encode the same CDR3. The chain uses TRBV27 and TRBJ1-2, with 7 positions matching TRBD1. The length of the CDR3 is 12 residues. Germline V lookup: CDR1 MNHEY, CDR2 SMNVEV (reference sequence). The chain's CDR3 is CASSLTGNGYTF. CDR3 sequence (DNA): TGTGCTAGCAGTTTGACAGGGAATGGCTACACCTTC.

The J gene is TRBJ1-2, the V gene TRBV6-5; D possibly corresponds to TRBD1 (5 bases). CDR1 is MNHEY, CDR2 SVGAGI, per germline. The V end lost 6 bases, the J end lost 10 bases, and 21 bases lay between the germline ends. CDR3 length: 14 residues. CDR3 residues: CASSNGGTLGTYTF. DNA for the CDR3: TGTGCCAGCAGCAATGGGGGGACTCTGGGCACCTACACCTTC.

The chain links TRBV2 to TRBJ1-1; D may be TRBD1 (5 bases). CDR3 length: 16 amino acids. Deletions cut 6 bases from V and 3 bases from J, with 20 bases between. Per germline, CDR1 SNHLY and CDR2 FYNNEI. CDR3 sequence: CASRDTFWGRDTEAFF. The CDR3 DNA reads as TGTGCCAGCAGGGACACCTTTTGGGGCCGGGACACTGAAGCTTTCTTT.

This clone is a singleton in its sample. V gene TRBV28 combines with J gene TRBJ2-1, with D maybe TRBD2 (7 bases). Germline V gene lookup returns CDR1 MDHEN and CDR2 SYDVKM. The CDR3 spans 16 residues. V was cut by 2 bases and J by 5 bases, with 16 bases left in between. CDR3 coding DNA: TGTGCCAGCAGTTTAGTCGAGGGGGGAGGGGACAATGAGCAGTTCTTC. The encoded protein is CASSLVEGGGDNEQFF.

This chain joins TRBV7-2 and TRBJ2-3, with D perhaps TRBD2 (7 bases). V lost 6 bases and J lost 0, with 13 bases in between. The CDR3 totals 15 residues. CDR1 SGHTA and CDR2 FQGNSA come from the germline V gene. CDR3 protein: CASRGGQGSTDTQYF. CDR3 DNA sequence: TGTGCCAGCAGGGGGGGGCAGGGCAGCACAGATACGCAGTATTTT.

V is TRBV19 and J is TRBJ2-2; D is unresolved. The CDR3 consists of 14 residues. The V end lost 3 bases, the J end lost 11 bases, and 16 bases lay between the germline ends. In germline, CDR1 is LNHDA, CDR2 SQIVND (reference sequence). CDR3 sequence: CASSIILDSVELFF. DNA of the CDR3: TGTGCCAGTAGTATCATTTTAGATTCCGTTGAGCTGTTTTTT.

Note on this clone: The sample has other DNA sequences that encode this CDR3 too. This chain links TRBV6-5 with TRBJ1-2; 8 nucleotides match TRBD1. The CDR3 consists of 14 residues. V trimming: 3 bases; J trimming: 8 bases; junction bases outside the gene matches: 8. The germline V gene has CDR1 MNHEY and CDR2 SVGAGI. DNA for the CDR3: TGTGCCAGCAGTTATGGGACAGGTCTCTACGGCTACACCTTC. Its protein product is CASSYGTGLYGYTF.

J is TRBJ1-2 and V is TRBV6-5; unclear D gene. The V end was cut by 5 bases, the J end by 1 base, with 14 bases between. Germline V gives CDR1 MNHEY, CDR2 SVGAGI. The CDR3 spans 15 residues. CDR3 coding DNA: TGTGCCAGCAGTACGAACCGAGAGGGTAACTATGGCTACACCTTC. This sequence encodes CASSTNREGNYGYTF.

V and J are TRBV11-2 and TRBJ2-5; TRBD2 aligns across 8 bases. This CDR3 spans 16 amino acids. V shed 1 base, J shed 5 bases, and the junction held 9 bases outside the gene matches. CDR1 is SGHAT, CDR2 FQNNGV, per germline. This CDR3 is CASSLVTAGGGETQYF. The CDR3 DNA follows: TGTGCCAGCAGCTTAGTGACGGCGGGGGGAGGGGAGACCCAGTACTTC.

V is TRBV5-4 and J is TRBJ2-3, with 7 bases that match TRBD2. The CDR3 length is 14 residues. CDR1 SGHNT and CDR2 YYREEE come from the germline V gene (reference sequence). V dropped 4 bases and J dropped 6; count of bases not matched to a gene: 8. The CDR3 spells CASSTGLKTDTQYF. DNA for the CDR3: TGTGCCAGCAGCACGGGACTAAAGACGGATACGCAGTATTTT.

The chain carries TRBV4-3 and TRBJ1-1; a weak D match, TRBD1 (6 bases). Germline lookup yields CDR1 LGHNA and CDR2 YSLEER. V gave up 1 base and J gave up 4 bases, with 19 bases separating them. This CDR3 region has 17 residues. The CDR3 is CASSQAGGAQGSTEAFF. The CDR3 DNA follows: TGCGCCAGCAGCCAAGCGGGGGGGGCGCAGGGATCCACTGAAGCTTTCTTT.

CDR3 sequence (DNA): TGTGCCAGCAGCTTGCGGCAGGGCGGCGAGACCCAGTACTTC. Protein sequence: CASSLRQGGETQYF. This chain connects TRBV5-6 to TRBJ2-5, with D perhaps matching TRBD1 (5 bases). V dropped 1 base and J dropped 5 bases, with 12 bases sitting between them. Germline V gene data show CDR1 as SGHDT and CDR2 as YYEEEE. The CDR3 sequence is 14 residues long.